What follows is one T cell receptor (beta chain) and its context. Its target is not known. The source of the sample is a study of shared clonotypes between healthy human individuals. As handled by the study authors: Because ImmunoSEQ provided only junction sequences with no quality scores, the filtering differed. Data came from immunoSEQ multiplex PCR; TCRdb stores just in-frame clones and leaves some out. V, J and clone size derive from that table, while D and trimming were established from the DNA sequence. The table includes just over 2,000,000 clones, approximately 94% detected once. Study results and caveats: Roughly 4.7% was the fraction of naive CD4 clonotypes found shared across a few donors. Estimated richness was generally greater in naive than memory subsets.

Trimming left V 4 bases short and J 1 base short, with 16 bases between. From germline, CDR1 is MNHEY and CDR2 SMNVEV (reference sequence). The CDR3 spans 16 residues. Positive CCR7 selection of CD45RO-negative cells yielded the naive CD8 cells, and terminally differentiated effector memory CD45RA+ cells were excluded. Healthy and HIV-negative, the adult donors had no recent acute infections or vaccinations. Sequencing was done on a sample of naive CD8+ T cells sorted from blood. This TCR derives from a man aged 18-30 years in good health. The chain couples TRBV27 to TRBJ1-1; a weak D match, TRBD1 (5 bases). The CDR3 nucleotides read TGTGCCAGCAGTTCGACCCGGGACCGAGCGAACACTGAAGCTTTCTTT. It specifies CASSSTRDRANTEAFF.